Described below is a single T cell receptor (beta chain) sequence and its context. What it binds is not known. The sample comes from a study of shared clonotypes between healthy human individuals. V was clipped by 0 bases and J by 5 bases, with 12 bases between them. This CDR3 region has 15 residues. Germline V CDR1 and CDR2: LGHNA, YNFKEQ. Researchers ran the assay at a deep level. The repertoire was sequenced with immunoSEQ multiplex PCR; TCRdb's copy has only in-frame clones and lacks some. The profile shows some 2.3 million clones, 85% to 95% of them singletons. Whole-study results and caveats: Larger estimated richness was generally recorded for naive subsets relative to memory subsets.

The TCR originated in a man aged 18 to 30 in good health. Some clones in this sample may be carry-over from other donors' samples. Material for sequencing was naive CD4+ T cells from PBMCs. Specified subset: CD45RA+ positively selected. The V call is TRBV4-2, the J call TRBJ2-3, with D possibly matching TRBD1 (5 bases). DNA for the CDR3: TGTGCCAGCAGCCAAGATAGGGGTAGCCGAGATACGCAGTATTTT. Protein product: CASSQDRGSRDTQYF.